This TCR beta chain is from a study of T cell clonotyping in hematopoietic cell transplantation. The CDR3 sequence is 13 residues long. Germline V CDR1 and CDR2: LNHDA, SQIVND (reference sequence). Only in-frame clones appear in the TCRdb table, and some are missing; sequencing was by immunoSEQ multiplex PCR. The data contain about 9,300 clones, around 85% of them singletons. The J gene is TRBJ1-3, the V gene TRBV19; tentative D call: TRBD1 (6 bases). This sequence was found in a human patient who had an allogeneic stem cell transplant, so the T cells may come from the graft donor. The donor label of this sample is uncertain. Some clones in this sample may be carry-over from other donors' samples. The input for sequencing was PBMCs, taken 180 days after allogeneic stem cell transplant. The CDR3 DNA reads TGTGCGACTGGACAGACCTCTGGAAACACCATATATTTT. Protein product: CATGQTSGNTIYF.